Below are 13 T cell receptor beta chains sequenced from a single sample in a study of human T cells and chemical hapten exposure. Sample time point: patch test 1, 2 weeks after DPC sensitization. The treatment: therapeutic diphenylcyclopropenone sensitization with weekly scalp DPC. The study extracted total RNA from unfractionated whole blood. TCRdb re-called the RACE reads through MiXCR, storing one row per CDR3 protein. Of some 52,000 distinct CDR3 sequences listed, more than 9.5% are singletons. The input for sequencing was whole blood, taken in connection with sensitization to the hapten diphenylcyclopropenone (DPC). The receptors stem from a woman between 35 and 50 years old with alopecia areata. Some clones in this sample may be carry-over from other donors' samples.

CDR3 protein: CSATTGGNEKLFF. DNA of the CDR3: TGCAGCGCCACGACAGGGGGGAATGAAAAACTGTTTTTT. The chain joins TRBV29-1 to TRBJ1-4; 9 bases map to TRBD1. CDR1 is SQVTM and CDR2 is ANQGSEA in the germline V gene. V shed 7 bases, J shed 5 bases, and the junction held 5 bases outside the gene matches. CDR3 size: 13 residues.

The table lists this clonotype with a few counts. The J gene is TRBJ1-2, the V gene TRBV28; tentative D call: TRBD1 (6 bases). Trimming took off 6 bases at V and 8 bases at J, with 16 bases between the two ends. The CDR3 extends over 13 amino acids. Germline values: CDR1 MDHEN, CDR2 SYDVKM. In nucleotides, the CDR3 is TGTGCCAGCAGAGAGGCAGGGGTAAACGGCTACACCTTC. Encoded protein: CASREAGVNGYTF.

This clonotype showed up just once. A much larger clone differs by one base, so this may be a read error. The V call is TRBV2, the J call TRBJ1-6, with D perhaps TRBD1 (5 bases). This CDR3 spans 13 amino acids. Trimming removed 6 bases at V and 9 bases at J, with 12 bases between. Germline assignment: CDR1 SNHLY and CDR2 FYNNEI. CDR3 nucleotide sequence: TGTGCCAGCAGGCACCCAGGGCGTTCACCCCTCCACTTT. As protein: CASRHPGRSPLHF.

This clonotype was recorded at least ten times. The chain is built from TRBV30 and TRBJ2-1, with 7 bases aligning to TRBD2. The CDR3 runs 16 residues. The ends lost 0 bases at V and 2 bases at J; junction bases unmatched: 7. CDR1 is GTSNPN, CDR2 SVGIG, per germline (reference sequence). The CDR3 DNA is TGTGCCTGGAGTGTAGGGCGGGAGCTGGCCTACAATGAGCAGTTCTTC. It codes for CAWSVGRELAYNEQFF.

This clonotype has at least ten counts. The chain has TRBV15 and TRBJ1-2; no clear D. CDR1 is LNHNV and CDR2 is YYDKDF in the germline V gene (reference sequence). The CDR3 runs to 13 residues. Trimming shortened V by 3 bases and J by 6 bases, and 11 bases separated the two germline ends. The CDR3 nucleotides read TGTGCCACCAGCAGTGACGGGCGCGATGGCTACACCTTC. It codes for CATSSDGRDGYTF.

The chain uses TRBV10-3 and TRBJ1-2; D uncertain. Germline CDR1 and CDR2: ENHRY and SYGVKD. The CDR3 is made up of 12 amino acids. V lost 0 bases to trimming and J lost 5 bases, with 4 bases between them. The CDR3 is CAISESEYGYTF. Written as DNA, the CDR3 is TGTGCCATCAGTGAGTCGGAGTATGGCTACACCTTC.

This clonotype was picked up many times. The chain links TRBV7-8 to TRBJ1-6, with D perhaps TRBD1 (6 bases). V was shortened by 7 bases and J by 10 bases, with 29 bases between the two germline ends. The CDR3 runs to 18 residues. CDR1 SGHVS and CDR2 FQNEAQ come from the germline V gene. Written as DNA, the CDR3 is TGTGCCAGCACCCCGGGGGGCGGCACAGGGAGGTCAGGATCACCCCTCCACTTT. It codes for CASTPGGGTGRSGSPLHF.

This clonotype was observed at least ten times. This chain joins TRBV7-2 and TRBJ2-3; D unresolved. The CDR3 has 17 residues. V lost 1 base and J lost 0, with 14 bases in between. Germline V gene sequence: CDR1 SGHTA, CDR2 FQGNSA. CDR3 sequence reads: CASSLVERLTSTDTQYF. CDR3 in DNA: TGTGCCAGCAGCTTAGTAGAACGGCTGACTAGCACAGATACGCAGTATTTT.

This clonotype appeared many times. The genes are TRBV6-5 and TRBJ1-1, with no clear D. The CDR3 consists of 14 residues. V gave up 2 bases and J gave up 5 bases, with 12 bases separating them. Germline loops: CDR1 MNHEY, CDR2 SVGAGI. CDR3 DNA sequence: TGTGCCAGCAGTTACGGGCTTTGGGATACTGAAGCTTTCTTT. Protein product: CASSYGLWDTEAFF.

The chain has TRBV2 and TRBJ1-5, with TRBD1 identical over 8 bases. CDR1 is SNHLY, CDR2 FYNNEI, per germline. The CDR3 has 14 residues. V lost 6 bases to trimming and J lost 4 bases; unmatched junction nucleotides: 5. The CDR3 loop reads CASRTGTGNQPQHF. The CDR3 nucleotides are TGTGCCAGCAGAACCGGGACAGGAAATCAGCCCCAGCATTTT.

In its sample, this clonotype was seen a few times. V and J are TRBV10-2 and TRBJ2-1; 11 bases align to TRBD2. The CDR3 is made up of 18 amino acids. Trimming at V came to 3 bases and at J to 0 bases, leaving 7 bases not matched to a gene. Germline assignment: CDR1 WSHSY and CDR2 SAAADI. CDR3 loop: CASSDTSGSHSSYNEQFF. The CDR3 DNA follows: TGCGCCAGCAGTGATACTAGCGGGAGCCACAGCTCCTACAATGAGCAGTTCTTC.

The V call is TRBV7-8, the J call TRBJ2-2; a weak D match, TRBD2 (7 bases). CDR3 length: 15 amino acids. Germline loops: CDR1 SGHVS, CDR2 FQNEAQ. V lost 6 bases and J 4 bases, leaving 15 bases between the germline ends. The CDR3 nucleotides read TGTGCCAGCAGAGAGGGGGGGATAGGCACCGGGGAGCTGTTTTTT. Its translation is CASREGGIGTGELFF.

The rearrangement links TRBV28 to TRBJ1-5; 8 bases align to TRBD1. After removal of 6 bases from V and 5 bases from J, the junction contained 9 bases not matched to a gene. The V gene's germline CDR1 is MDHEN and CDR2 SYDVKM. This CDR3 has 15 amino acids. This chain's CDR3 is CASSPGTGFYQPQHF. CDR3 nucleotides: TGTGCCAGCAGCCCCGGGACAGGATTTTATCAGCCCCAGCATTTT.